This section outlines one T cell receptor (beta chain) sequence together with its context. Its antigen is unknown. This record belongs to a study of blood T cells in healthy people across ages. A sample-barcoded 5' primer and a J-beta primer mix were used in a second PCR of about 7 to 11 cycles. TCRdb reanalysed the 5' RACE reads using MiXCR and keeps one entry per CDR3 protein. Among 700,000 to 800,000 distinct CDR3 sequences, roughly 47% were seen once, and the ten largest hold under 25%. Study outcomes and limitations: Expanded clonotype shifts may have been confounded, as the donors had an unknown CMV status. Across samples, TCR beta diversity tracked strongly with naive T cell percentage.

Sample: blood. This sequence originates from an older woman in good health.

CDR3 in DNA: TGTGCCAGCAGTGAAGGGGCGAGGGTCAGACCTCAAGAGACCCAGTACTTC. It encodes CASSEGARVRPQETQYF. This rearrangement joins TRBV2 to TRBJ2-5; D may be TRBD2 (5 bases). V lost 1 base and J 2 bases, leaving 17 bases between the germline ends. This CDR3 has 17 residues. From germline, CDR1 is SNHLY and CDR2 FYNNEI. The full variable domain, with the rest looked up from reference TRBV2 and TRBJ2-5, is EPEVTQTPSHQVTQMGQEVILRCVPISNHLYFYWYRQILGQKVEFLVSFYNNEISEKSEIFDDQFSVERPDGSNFTLKIRSTKLEDSAMYFCASSEGARVRPQETQYFGPGTRLLVL.